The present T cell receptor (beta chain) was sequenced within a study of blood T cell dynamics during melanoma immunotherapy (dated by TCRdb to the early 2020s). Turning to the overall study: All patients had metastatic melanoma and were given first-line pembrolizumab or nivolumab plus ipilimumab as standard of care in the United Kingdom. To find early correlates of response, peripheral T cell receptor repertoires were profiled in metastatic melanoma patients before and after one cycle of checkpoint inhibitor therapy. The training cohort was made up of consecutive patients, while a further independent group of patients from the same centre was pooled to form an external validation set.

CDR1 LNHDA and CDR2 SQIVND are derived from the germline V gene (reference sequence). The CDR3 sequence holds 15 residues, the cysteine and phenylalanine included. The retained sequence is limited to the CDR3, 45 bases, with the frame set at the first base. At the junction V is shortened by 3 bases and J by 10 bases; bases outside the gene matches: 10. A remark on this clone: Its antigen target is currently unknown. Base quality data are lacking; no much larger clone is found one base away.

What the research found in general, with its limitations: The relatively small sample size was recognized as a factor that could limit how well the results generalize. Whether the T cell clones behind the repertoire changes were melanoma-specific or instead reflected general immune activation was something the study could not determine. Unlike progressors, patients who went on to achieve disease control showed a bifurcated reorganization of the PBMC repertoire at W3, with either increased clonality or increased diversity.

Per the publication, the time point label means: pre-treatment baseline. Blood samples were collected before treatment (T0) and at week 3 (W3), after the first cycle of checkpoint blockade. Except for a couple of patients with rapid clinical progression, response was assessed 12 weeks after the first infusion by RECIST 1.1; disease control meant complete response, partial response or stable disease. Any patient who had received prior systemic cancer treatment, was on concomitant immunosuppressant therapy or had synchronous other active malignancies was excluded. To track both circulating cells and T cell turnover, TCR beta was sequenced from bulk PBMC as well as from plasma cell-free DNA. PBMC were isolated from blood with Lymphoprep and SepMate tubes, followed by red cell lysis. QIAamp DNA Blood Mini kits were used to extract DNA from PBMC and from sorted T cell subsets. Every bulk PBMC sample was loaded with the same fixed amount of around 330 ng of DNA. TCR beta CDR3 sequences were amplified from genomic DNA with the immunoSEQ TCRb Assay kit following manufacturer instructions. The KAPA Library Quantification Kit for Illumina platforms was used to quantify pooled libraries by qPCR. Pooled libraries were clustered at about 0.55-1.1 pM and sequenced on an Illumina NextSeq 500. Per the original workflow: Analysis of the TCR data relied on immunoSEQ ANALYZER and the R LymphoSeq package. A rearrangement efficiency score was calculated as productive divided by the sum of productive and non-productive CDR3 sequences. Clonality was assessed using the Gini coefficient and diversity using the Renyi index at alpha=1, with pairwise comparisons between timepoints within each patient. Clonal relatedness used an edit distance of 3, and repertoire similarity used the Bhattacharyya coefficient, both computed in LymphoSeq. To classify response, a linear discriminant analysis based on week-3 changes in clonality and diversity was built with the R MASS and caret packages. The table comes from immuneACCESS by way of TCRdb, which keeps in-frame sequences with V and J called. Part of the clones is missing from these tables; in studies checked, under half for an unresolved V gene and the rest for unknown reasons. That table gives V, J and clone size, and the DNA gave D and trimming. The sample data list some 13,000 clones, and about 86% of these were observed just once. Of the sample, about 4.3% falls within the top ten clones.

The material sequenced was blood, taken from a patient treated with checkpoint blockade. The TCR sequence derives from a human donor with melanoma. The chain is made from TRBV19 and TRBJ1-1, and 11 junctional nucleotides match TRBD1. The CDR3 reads CASSIWDRGWEGAFF. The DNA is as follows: TGTGCCAGTAGTATCTGGGACAGGGGGTGGGAAGGAGCTTTCTTT.